This T cell receptor (beta chain) originates from a study of T cell responses to AZD1222 COVID-19 vaccine. The protocol was immunoSEQ multiplex PCR, while the TCRdb copy is restricted to in-frame clones and leaves out a portion. The table records around 29,000 clones, 93% of them present only once. Germline CDR1 GTSNPN, CDR2 SVGIG (reference sequence). This CDR3 has 12 amino acids. V was trimmed by 0 bases and J by 10 bases, leaving 10 bases between them. This TCR was sampled from an adult in good health. The V call is TRBV30, the J call TRBJ2-1, with unresolved D. The specimen comprised peripheral blood, sampled on day 0 of AZD1222 vaccination. The CDR3 spells CAWSVNQDEQFF. The CDR3 DNA is TGTGCCTGGAGTGTAAACCAGGACGAGCAGTTCTTC.